Listed below are T cell receptor beta chains from one sample, sequenced in a study of shared clonotypes between healthy human individuals. Libraries were prepared by immunoSEQ multiplex PCR; TCRdb keeps only in-frame clonotypes and omits some of them. In the table there are 2.5 million or so clones, over 85% of which are singletons. Input material: naive CD4+ T cells sorted from blood. These receptor sequences come from a man aged 18 to 30 in good health. Both conserved end residues are part of each CDR3. Rows give clone size only sometimes, using once, few, many, or a class for an expanded clone.

abundance | j_gene | v_gene | CDR3aa
NA | TRBJ1-1 | TRBV5-1 | CASSTGQEHTEAFF
NA | TRBJ2-3 | TRBV5-5 | CASSLIRGASTDTQYF
NA | TRBJ2-1 | TRBV28 | CASSFYGAGDNEQFF
NA | TRBJ1-1 | TRBV30 | CAWSVLRNTEAFF
NA | TRBJ1-2 | TRBV28 | CASSLSTANYGYTF
NA | TRBJ1-5 | TRBV27 | CASSLSSGIRQHF
NA | TRBJ2-5 | TRBV25-1 | CASSESTETQYF
NA | TRBJ1-2 | TRBV11-2 | CASSLQGEANYGYTF
NA | TRBJ2-5 | TRBV7-9 | CASSLAGGRIKETQYF
NA | TRBJ1-2 | TRBV28 | CASSLEGDYGYTF
NA | TRBJ1-5 | TRBV19 | CASSGQGGQPQHF
once | TRBJ1-5 | TRBV6-1 | CATRTANQPQHF
NA | TRBJ1-5 | TRBV11-2 | CASSLGRDINQPQHF
NA | TRBJ1-5 | TRBV11-2 | CASSSGQGYNQPQHF
NA | TRBJ1-5 | TRBV7-6 | CASSPDTSQPQHF
NA | TRBJ2-7 | TRBV25-1 | CASSESLTYEQYF
NA | TRBJ2-1 | TRBV7-2 | CASSSDGLAANEQFF
once | TRBJ1-2 | TRBV30 | CAWKRGQWGYGYTF
NA | TRBJ2-3 | TRBV7-7 | CASSLIGSTDTQYF
NA | TRBJ2-7 | TRBV18 | CASSPVVGNEQYF
NA | TRBJ2-5 | TRBV6-5 | CASSTTSGIETQYF
NA | TRBJ2-5 | TRBV2 | CASSVDSETQYF
NA | TRBJ1-2 | TRBV11-2 | CASSLNAGNYGYTF
once | TRBJ2-3 | TRBV5-6 | CASSFNLYSTDTQYF
NA | TRBJ2-3 | TRBV5-4 | CASSLSPSTDTQYF
NA | TRBJ2-1 | TRBV19 | CASSIVGAIHYNEQFF
NA | TRBJ1-5 | TRBV28 | CASRTERDQPQHF
NA | TRBJ2-7 | TRBV2 | CASNTYAGDSFQQYF
NA | TRBJ1-4 | TRBV10-3 | CAISEGGGGPMAKLFF
once | TRBJ2-5 | TRBV7-9 | CASSPTGGVETQYF
NA | TRBJ1-2 | TRBV2 | CASSEYGQGAYGYTF
once | TRBJ2-5 | TRBV4-3 | CASSQLAGASETQYF
NA | TRBJ2-4 | TRBV19 | CASSMPWGNKIAKNIQYF
NA | TRBJ2-7 | TRBV5-6 | CASSLVEGKQYF
NA | TRBJ1-2 | TRBV14 | CASSQDRGFGYTF
NA | TRBJ2-1 | TRBV11-2 | CASRFEGLFYNEQFF
NA | TRBJ2-2 | TRBV2 | CASSGSSGGLGELFF
NA | TRBJ2-1 | TRBV10-3 | CATTGTESYNEQFF
once | TRBJ2-1 | TRBV29-1 | CSVSHSYNEQFF
NA | TRBJ2-1 | TRBV5-6 | CASSLPLRSYNEQFF
NA | TRBJ2-3 | TRBV30 | CAYRKLADTQYF
NA | TRBJ1-5 | TRBV6-5 | CASSRTGTGDQPQHF
NA | TRBJ2-3 | TRBV5-1 | CASSLDWRGGTDTQYF
NA | TRBJ1-5 | TRBV6-5 | CASRPSLPSNQPQHF
NA | TRBJ2-5 | TRBV2 | CASIPGTSGGVWGTLAKETQYF
once | TRBJ2-7 | TRBV5-1 | CASSIAGQYEQYF
NA | TRBJ2-1 | TRBV29-1 | CSVKDSYNEQFF
NA | TRBJ2-3 | TRBV10-3 | CAIGPPSVVSTDTQYF
NA | TRBJ1-6 | TRBV6-1 | CASSEAAGFNSPLHF
NA | TRBJ2-2 | TRBV5-4 | CASSIGLTNTGELFF
NA | TRBJ2-5 | TRBV9 | CASSATTGKQETQYF